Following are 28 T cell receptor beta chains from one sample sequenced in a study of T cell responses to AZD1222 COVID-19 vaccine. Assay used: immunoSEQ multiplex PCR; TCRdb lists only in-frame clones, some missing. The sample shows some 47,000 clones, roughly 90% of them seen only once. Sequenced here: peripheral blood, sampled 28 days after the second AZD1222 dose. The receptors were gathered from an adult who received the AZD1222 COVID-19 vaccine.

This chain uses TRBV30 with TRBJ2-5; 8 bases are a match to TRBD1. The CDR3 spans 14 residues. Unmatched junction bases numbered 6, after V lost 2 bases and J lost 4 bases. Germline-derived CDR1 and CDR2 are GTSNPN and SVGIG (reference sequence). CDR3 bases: TGTGCCTGGAGTCCAGGGGGCGAAGGAGAGACCCAGTACTTC. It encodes CAWSPGGEGETQYF.

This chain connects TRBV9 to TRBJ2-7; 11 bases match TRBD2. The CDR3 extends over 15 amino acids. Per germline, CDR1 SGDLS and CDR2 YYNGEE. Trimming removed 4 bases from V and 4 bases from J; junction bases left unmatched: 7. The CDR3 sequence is CASSPHTSGSYEQYF. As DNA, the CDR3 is TGTGCCAGCAGCCCCCACACTAGCGGGAGTTACGAGCAGTACTTC.

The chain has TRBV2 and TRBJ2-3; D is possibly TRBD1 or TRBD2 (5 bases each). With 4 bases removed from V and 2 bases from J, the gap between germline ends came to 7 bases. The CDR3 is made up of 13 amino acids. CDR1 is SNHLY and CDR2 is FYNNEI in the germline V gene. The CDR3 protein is CASSGDHTDTQYF. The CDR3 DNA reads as TGTGCCAGCAGTGGGGACCACACAGATACGCAGTATTTT. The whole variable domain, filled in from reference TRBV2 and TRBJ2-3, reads EPEVTQTPSHQVTQMGQEVILRCVPISNHLYFYWYRQILGQKVEFLVSFYNNEISEKSEIFDDQFSVERPDGSNFTLKIRSTKLEDSAMYFCASSGDHTDTQYFGPGTRLTVL.

The CDR3 loop is CASSLRHTTDTQYF. The DNA of the CDR3 is TGTGCCAGCAGCCTACGACATACCACAGATACGCAGTATTTT. The chain recombines TRBV6-5 with TRBJ2-3; D remains unclear. The germline V and J ends were trimmed by 6 bases and 2 bases, with 12 bases remaining between them. Germline V lookup: CDR1 MNHEY, CDR2 SVGAGI. The CDR3 has 14 amino acids.

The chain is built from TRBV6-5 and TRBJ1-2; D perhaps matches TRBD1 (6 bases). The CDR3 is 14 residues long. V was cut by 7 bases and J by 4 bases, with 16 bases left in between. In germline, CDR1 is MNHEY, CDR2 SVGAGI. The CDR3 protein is CASTDRPSLYGYTF. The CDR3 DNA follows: TGTGCCAGCACCGACAGGCCGTCCCTCTATGGCTACACCTTC.

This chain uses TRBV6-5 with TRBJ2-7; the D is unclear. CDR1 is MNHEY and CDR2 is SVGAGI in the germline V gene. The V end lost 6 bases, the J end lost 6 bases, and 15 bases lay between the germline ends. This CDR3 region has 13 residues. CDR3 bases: TGTGCCAGCAGGGCCGGGCCCCTCAGCGAGCAGTACTTC. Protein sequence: CASRAGPLSEQYF.

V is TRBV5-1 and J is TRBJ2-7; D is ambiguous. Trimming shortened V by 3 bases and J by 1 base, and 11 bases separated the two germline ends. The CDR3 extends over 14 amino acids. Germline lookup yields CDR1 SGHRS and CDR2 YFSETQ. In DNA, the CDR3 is TGCGCCAGCAGCTCTGACATGGGATCCTACGAGCAGTACTTC. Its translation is CASSSDMGSYEQYF.

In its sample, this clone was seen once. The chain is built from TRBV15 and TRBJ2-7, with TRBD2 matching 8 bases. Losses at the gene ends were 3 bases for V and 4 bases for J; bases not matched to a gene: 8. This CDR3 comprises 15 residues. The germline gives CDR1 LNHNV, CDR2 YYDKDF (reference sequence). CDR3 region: CATSRSASGPYEQYF. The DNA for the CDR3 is TGTGCCACCAGCAGGTCAGCTAGCGGGCCATACGAGCAGTACTTC.

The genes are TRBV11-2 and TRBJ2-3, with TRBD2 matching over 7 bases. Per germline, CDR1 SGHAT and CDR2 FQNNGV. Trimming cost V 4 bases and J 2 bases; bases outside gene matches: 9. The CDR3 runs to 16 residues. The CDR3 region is CASSSLAAPPTDTQYF. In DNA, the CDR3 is TGTGCCAGCAGCTCGCTAGCGGCCCCCCCCACAGATACGCAGTATTTT.

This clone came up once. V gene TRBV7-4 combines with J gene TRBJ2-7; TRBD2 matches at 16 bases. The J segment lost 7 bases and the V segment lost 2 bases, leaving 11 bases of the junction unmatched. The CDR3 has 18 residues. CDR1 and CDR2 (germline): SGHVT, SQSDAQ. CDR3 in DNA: TGTGCCAGCAGCTTAAAAAGGGTCCCGGGACTAGCGGGAGGGGAGCAGTACTTC. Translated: CASSLKRVPGLAGGEQYF.

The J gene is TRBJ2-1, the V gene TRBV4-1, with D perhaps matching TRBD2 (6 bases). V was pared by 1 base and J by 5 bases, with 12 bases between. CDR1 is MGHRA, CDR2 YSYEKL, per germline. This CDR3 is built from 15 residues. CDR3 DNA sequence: TGCGCCAGCAGCCAAGGACTAGTTACCCACAATGAGCAGTTCTTC. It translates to CASSQGLVTHNEQFF.

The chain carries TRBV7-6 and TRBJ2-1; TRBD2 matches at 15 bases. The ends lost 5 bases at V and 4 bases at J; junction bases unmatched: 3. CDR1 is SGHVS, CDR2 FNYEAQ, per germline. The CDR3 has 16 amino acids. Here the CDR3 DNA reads TGTGCCAGCAGCGTCGGACTAGCGGGAGGGTACAATGAGCAGTTCTTC. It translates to CASSVGLAGGYNEQFF.

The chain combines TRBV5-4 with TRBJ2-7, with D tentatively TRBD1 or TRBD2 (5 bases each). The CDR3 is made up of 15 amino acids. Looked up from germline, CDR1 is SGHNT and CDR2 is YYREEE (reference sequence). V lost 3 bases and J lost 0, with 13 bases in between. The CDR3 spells CASSSPGPLSYEQYF. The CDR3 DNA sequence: TGTGCCAGCAGCTCGCCGGGACCCCTCTCCTACGAGCAGTACTTC.

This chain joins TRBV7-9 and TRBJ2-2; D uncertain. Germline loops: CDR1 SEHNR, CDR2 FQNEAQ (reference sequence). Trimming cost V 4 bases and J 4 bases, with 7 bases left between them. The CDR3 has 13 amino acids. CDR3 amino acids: CASSSTSTGELFF. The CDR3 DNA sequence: TGTGCCAGCAGCTCCACTTCCACCGGGGAGCTGTTTTTT.

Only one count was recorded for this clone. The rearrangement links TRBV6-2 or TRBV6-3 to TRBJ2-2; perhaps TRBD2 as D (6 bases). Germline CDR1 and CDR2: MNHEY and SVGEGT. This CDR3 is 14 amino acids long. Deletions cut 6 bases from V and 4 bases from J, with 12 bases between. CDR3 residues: CASSRDFRTGELFF. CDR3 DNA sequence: TGTGCCAGCAGCCGGGACTTCCGCACCGGGGAGCTGTTTTTT.

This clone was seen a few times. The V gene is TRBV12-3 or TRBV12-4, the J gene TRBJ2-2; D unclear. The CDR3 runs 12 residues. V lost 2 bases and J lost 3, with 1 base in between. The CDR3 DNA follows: TGTGCCAGCAGTTTACACACCGGGGAGCTGTTTTTT. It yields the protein CASSLHTGELFF.

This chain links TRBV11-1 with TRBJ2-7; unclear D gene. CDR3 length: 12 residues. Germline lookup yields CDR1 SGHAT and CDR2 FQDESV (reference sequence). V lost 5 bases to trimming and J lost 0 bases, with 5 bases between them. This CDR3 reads CASSPTSYEQYF. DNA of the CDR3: TGTGCCAGCAGCCCTACCTCCTACGAGCAGTACTTC.

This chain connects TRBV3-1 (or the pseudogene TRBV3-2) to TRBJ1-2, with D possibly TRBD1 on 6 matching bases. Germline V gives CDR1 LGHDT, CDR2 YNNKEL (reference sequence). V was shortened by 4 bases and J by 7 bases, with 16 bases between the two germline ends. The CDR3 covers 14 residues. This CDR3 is CASSPVAARGGYTF. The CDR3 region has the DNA TGTGCCAGCAGCCCGGTCGCGGCCAGGGGTGGCTACACCTTC.

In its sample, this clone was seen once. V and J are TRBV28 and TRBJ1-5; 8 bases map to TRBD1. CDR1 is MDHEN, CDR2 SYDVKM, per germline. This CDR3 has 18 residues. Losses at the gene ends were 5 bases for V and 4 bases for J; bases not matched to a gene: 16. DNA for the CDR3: TGTGCCAGCAGTCGCCTCACCTCCGGGACAGGAGGGAATCAGCCCCAGCATTTT. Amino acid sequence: CASSRLTSGTGGNQPQHF. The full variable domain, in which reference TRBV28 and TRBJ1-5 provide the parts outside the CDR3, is DVKVTQSSRYLVKRTGEKVFLECVQDMDHENMFWYRQDPGLGLRLIYFSYDVKMKEKGDIPEGYSVSREKKERFSLILESASTNQTSMYLCASSRLTSGTGGNQPQHFGDGTRLSIL.

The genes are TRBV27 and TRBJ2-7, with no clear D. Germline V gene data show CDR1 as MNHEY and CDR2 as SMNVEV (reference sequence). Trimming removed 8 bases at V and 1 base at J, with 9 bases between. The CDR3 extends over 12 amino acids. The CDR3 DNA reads TGTGCCAGCGGACGAGAGTCCTACGAGCAGTACTTC. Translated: CASGRESYEQYF.

CDR3: CASSPGQSRVNTEAFF. The CDR3 DNA sequence: TGTGCCAGCTCACCGGGACAGTCTCGGGTGAACACTGAAGCTTTCTTT. The chain is built from TRBV18 and TRBJ1-1; 7 bases are a match to TRBD1. The CDR3 totals 16 residues. Trimming removed 3 bases from V and 0 bases from J; junction bases left unmatched: 7. Germline V CDR1 and CDR2: KGHSH, LQKENI.

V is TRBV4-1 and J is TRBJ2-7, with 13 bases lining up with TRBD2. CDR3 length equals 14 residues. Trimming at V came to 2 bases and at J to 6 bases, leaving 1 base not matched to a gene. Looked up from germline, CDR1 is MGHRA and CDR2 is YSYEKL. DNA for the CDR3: TGCGCCAGCAGCCAACGACTAGCGGGAGGCGAGCAGTACTTC. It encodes CASSQRLAGGEQYF.

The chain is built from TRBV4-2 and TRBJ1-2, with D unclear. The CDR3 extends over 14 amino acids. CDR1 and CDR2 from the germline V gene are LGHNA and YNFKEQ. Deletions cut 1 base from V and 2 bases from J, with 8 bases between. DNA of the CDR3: TGTGCCAGCAGCCAAGCCGCTGGGAACTATGGCTACACCTTC. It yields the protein CASSQAAGNYGYTF.

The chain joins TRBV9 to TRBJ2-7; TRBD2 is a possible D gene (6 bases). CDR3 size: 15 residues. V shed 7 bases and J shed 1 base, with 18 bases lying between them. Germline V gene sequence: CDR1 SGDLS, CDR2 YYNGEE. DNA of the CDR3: TGTGCCAGCTGCGGAGGGCCAGTCATATCCTACGAGCAGTACTTC. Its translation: CASCGGPVISYEQYF.

The CDR3: CASSSYRDRRTDTQYF. In DNA form, the CDR3 reads TGTGCCAGCAGTTCCTACCGGGACAGGCGCACAGATACGCAGTATTTT. This chain links TRBV28 with TRBJ2-3, with 8 nucleotides matching TRBD1. CDR3 length: 16 amino acids. V gave up 4 bases and J gave up 1 base; unmatched junction bases: 7. CDR1 MDHEN and CDR2 SYDVKM come from the germline V gene.

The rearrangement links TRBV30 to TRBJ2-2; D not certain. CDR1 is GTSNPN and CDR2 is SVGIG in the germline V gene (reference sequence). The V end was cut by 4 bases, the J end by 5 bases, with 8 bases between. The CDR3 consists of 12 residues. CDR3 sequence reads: CAWTRRTGELFF. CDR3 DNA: TGTGCCTGGACCAGACGGACCGGGGAGCTGTTTTTT.

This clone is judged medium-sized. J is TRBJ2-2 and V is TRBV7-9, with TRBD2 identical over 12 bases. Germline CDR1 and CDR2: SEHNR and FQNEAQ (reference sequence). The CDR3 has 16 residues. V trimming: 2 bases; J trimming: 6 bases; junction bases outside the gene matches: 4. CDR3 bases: TGTGCCAGCAGCTTAACGACTAGCGGGAGATCCGGGGAGCTGTTTTTT. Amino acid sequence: CASSLTTSGRSGELFF.

CDR3 bases: TGTGCCAGCAGCCATAACAGCCCTAATTCACCCCTCCACTTT. Protein sequence: CASSHNSPNSPLHF. This sequence joins TRBV3-1 (or the pseudogene TRBV3-2) and TRBJ1-6; D is undetermined. The CDR3 spans 14 residues. Germline V gives CDR1 LGHDT, CDR2 YNNKEL (reference sequence). Trimming stripped 3 bases from V and 6 bases from J, with 9 bases between.